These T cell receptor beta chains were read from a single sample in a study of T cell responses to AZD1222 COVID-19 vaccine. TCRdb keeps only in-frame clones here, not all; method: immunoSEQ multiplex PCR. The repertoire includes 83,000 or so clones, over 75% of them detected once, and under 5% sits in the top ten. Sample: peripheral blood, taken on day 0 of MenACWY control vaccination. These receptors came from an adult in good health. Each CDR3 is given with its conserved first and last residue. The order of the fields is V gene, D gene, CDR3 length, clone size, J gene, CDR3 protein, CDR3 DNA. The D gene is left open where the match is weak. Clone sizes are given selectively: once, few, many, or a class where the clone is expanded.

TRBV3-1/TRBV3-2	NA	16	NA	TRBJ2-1	CASSRRDESSYNEQFF	TGTGCCAGCAGCCGTCGGGACGAGAGCTCCTACAATGAGCAGTTCTTC
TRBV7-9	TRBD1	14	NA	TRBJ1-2	CASSLMGQPGGYTF	TGTGCCAGCAGCTTGATGGGACAGCCGGGTGGCTACACCTTC
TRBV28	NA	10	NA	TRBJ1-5	CATSGHAQHF	TGTGCCACCTCAGGGCATGCCCAGCATTTT
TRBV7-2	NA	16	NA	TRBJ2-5	CASSLTLGYPQETQYF	TGTGCCAGCAGCTTAACCCTAGGTTACCCCCAAGAGACCCAGTACTTC
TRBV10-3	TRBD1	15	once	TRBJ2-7	CAIRDRNLPGHEQYF	TGTGCCATCCGGGACAGGAATCTCCCCGGCCACGAGCAGTACTTC
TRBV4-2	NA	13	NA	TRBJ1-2	CATRGAPGYGYTF	TGTGCCACGCGGGGCGCGCCAGGCTATGGCTACACCTTC
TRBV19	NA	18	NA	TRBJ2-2	CASSPGGLSGANTGELFF	TGTGCCAGTAGTCCAGGGGGACTAAGCGGGGCTAACACCGGGGAGCTGTTTTTT
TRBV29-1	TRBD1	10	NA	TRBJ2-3	CSVRQGTQYF	TGCAGCGTTAGACAGGGGACGCAGTATTTT
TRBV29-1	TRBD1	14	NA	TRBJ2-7	CSVGRSTGGYEQYF	TGCAGCGTTGGGAGGTCGACAGGGGGCTACGAGCAGTACTTC
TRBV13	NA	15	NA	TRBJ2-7	CASSLEGRDGGEQYF	TGTGCCAGCAGCTTAGAAGGGCGGGACGGTGGGGAGCAGTACTTC